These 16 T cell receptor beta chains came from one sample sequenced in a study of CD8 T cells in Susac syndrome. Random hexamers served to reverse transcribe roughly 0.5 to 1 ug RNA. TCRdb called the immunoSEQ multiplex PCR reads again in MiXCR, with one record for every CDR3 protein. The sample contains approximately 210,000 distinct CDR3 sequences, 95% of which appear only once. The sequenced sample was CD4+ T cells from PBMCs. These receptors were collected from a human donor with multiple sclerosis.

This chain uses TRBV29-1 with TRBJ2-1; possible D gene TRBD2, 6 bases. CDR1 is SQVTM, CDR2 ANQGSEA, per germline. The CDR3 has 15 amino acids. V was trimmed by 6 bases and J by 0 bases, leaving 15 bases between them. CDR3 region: CSVGGSPYSYNEQFF. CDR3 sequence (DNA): TGCAGCGTCGGAGGGAGCCCATACTCCTACAATGAGCAGTTCTTC.

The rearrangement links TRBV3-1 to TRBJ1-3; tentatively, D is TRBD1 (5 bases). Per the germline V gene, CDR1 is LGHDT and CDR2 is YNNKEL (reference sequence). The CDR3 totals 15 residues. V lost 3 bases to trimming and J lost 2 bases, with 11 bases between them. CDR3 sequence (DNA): TGTGCCAGCAGCCAGAGCCCGGGGCCTGGAAACACCATATATTTT. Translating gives CASSQSPGPGNTIYF.

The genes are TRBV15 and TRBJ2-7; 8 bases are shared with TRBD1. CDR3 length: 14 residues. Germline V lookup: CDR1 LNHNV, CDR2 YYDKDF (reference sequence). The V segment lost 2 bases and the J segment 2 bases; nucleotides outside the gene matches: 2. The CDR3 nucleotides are TGTGCCACCAGCAGAAGGACAGGGACCTACGAGCAGTACTTC. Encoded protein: CATSRRTGTYEQYF.

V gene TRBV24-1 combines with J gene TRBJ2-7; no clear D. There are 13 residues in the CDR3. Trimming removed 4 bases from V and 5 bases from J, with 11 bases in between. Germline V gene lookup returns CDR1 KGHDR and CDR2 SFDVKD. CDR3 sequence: CATSDQTHDEQYF. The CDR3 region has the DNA TGTGCCACCAGTGACCAAACCCACGACGAGCAGTACTTC.

The CDR3: CSVGRRGAYEQYF. CDR3 nucleotides: TGCAGTGTAGGAAGGAGGGGGGCCTACGAGCAGTACTTC. The rearrangement links TRBV20-1 to TRBJ2-7, with D tentatively TRBD1 or TRBD2 (6 bases each). The CDR3 length is 13 residues. Germline V gene data show CDR1 as DFQATT and CDR2 as SNEGSKA (reference sequence). Trimming pared 7 bases from V and 2 bases from J, leaving 15 bases between.

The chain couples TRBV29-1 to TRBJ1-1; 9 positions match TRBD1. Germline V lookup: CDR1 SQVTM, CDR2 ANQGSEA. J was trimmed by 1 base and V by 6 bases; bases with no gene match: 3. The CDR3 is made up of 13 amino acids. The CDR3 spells CSVTGGANTEAFF. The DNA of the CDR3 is TGCAGCGTCACAGGGGGCGCGAACACTGAAGCTTTCTTT.

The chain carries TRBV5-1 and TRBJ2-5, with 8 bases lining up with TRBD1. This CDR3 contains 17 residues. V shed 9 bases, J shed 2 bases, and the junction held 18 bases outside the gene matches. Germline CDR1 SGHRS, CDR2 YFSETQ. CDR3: CANAEDWTGRPQETQYF. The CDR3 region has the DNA TGCGCCAACGCCGAGGATTGGACAGGGCGACCTCAAGAGACCCAGTACTTC.

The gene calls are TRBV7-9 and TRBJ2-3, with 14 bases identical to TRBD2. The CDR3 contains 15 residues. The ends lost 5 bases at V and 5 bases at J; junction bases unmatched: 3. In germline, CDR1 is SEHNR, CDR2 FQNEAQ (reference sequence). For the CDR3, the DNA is TGTGCCAGCAGCCCGACTAGCGGGAGGGGAGATACGCAGTATTTT. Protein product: CASSPTSGRGDTQYF.

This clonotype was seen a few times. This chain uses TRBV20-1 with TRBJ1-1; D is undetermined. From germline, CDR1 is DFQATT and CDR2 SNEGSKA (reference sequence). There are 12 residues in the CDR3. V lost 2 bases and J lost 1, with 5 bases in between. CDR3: CSARKGNTEAFF. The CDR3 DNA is TGCAGTGCTAGAAAGGGGAACACTGAAGCTTTCTTT.

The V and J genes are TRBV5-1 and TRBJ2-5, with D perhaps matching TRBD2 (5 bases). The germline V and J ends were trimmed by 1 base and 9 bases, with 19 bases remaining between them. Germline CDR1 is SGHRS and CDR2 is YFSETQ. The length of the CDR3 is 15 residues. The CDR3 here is CASSLYPTGVGAQYF. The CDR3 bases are TGCGCCAGCAGCTTGTACCCGACTGGGGTCGGGGCCCAGTACTTC.

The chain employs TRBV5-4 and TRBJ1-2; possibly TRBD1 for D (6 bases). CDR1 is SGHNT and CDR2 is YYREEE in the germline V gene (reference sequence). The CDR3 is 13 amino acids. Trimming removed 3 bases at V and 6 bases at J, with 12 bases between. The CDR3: CASSWENRDGYTF. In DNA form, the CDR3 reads TGTGCCAGCAGCTGGGAAAACAGGGATGGCTACACCTTC. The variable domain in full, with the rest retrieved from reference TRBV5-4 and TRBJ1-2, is ETGVTQSPTHLIKTRGQQVTLRCSSQSGHNTVSWYQQALGQGPQFIFQYYREEENGRGNFPPRFSGLQFPNYSSELNVNALELDDSALYLCASSWENRDGYTFGSGTRLTVV.

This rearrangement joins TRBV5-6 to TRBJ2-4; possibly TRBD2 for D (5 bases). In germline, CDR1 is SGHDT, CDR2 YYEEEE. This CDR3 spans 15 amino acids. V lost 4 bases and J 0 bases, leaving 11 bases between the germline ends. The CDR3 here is CASSQNGVAKNIQYF. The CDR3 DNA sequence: TGTGCCAGCAGCCAAAACGGGGTAGCCAAAAACATTCAGTACTTC.

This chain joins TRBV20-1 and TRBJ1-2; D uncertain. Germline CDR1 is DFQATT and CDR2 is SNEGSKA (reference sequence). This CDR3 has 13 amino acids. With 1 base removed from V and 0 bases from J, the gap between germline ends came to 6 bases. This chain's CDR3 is CSARVFTNYGYTF. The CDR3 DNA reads TGCAGTGCTAGAGTATTTACTAACTATGGCTACACCTTC.

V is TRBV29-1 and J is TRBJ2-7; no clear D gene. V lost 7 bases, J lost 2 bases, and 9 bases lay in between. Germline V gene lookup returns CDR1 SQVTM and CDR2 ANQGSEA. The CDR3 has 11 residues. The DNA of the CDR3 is TGCAGCGGGGGTTCGACCTACGAGCAGTACTTC. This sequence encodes CSGGSTYEQYF.

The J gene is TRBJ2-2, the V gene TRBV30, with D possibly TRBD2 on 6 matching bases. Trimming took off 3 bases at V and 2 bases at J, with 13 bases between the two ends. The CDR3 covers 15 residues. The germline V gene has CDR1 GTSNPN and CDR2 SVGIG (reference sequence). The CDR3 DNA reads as TGTGCCTGGAGCCAAGGACTAACTAACACCGGGGAGCTGTTTTTT. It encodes CAWSQGLTNTGELFF.

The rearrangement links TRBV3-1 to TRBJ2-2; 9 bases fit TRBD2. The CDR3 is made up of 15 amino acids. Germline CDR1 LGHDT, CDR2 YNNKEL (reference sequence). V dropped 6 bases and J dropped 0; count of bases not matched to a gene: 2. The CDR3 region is CASRLAGPNTGELFF. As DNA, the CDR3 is TGTGCCAGCAGGCTAGCGGGGCCGAACACCGGGGAGCTGTTTTTT.